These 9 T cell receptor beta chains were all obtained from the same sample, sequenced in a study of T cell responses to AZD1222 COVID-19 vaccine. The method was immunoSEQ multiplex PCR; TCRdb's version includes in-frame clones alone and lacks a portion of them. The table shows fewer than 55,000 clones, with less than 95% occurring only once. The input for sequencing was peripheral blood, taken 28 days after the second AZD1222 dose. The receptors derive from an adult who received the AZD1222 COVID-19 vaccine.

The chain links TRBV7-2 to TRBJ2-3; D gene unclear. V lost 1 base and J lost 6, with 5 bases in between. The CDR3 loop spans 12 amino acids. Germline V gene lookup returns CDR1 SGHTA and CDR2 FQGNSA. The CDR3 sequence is CASSLVVDTQYF. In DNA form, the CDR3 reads TGTGCCAGCAGCTTAGTAGTGGATACGCAGTATTTT.

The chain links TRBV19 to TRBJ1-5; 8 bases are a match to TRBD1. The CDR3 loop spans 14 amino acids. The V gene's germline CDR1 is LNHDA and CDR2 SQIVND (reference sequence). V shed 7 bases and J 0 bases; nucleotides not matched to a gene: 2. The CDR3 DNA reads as TGTGCCAGTACCACAGGGGGTAGCAATCAGCCCCAGCATTTT. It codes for CASTTGGSNQPQHF.

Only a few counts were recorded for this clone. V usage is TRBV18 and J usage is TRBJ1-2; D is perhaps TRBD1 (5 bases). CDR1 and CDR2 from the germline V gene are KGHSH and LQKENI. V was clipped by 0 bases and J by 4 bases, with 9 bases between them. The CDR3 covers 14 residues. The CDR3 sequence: CASSPPTESYGYTF. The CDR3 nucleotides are TGTGCCAGCTCACCACCGACAGAGTCCTATGGCTACACCTTC.

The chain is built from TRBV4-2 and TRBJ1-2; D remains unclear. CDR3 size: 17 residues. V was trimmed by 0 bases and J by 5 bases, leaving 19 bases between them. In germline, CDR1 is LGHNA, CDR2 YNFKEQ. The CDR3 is CASSQDGTVTRPYGYTF. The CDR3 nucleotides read TGTGCCAGCAGCCAAGACGGAACCGTAACACGTCCGTATGGCTACACCTTC.

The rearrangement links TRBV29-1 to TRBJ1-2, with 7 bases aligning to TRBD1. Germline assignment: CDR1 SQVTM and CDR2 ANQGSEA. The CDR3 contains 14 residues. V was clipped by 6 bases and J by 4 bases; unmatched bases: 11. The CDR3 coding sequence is TGCAGCGTAAGCCCAGGACAGGATAGCTATGGCTACACCTTC. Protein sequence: CSVSPGQDSYGYTF.

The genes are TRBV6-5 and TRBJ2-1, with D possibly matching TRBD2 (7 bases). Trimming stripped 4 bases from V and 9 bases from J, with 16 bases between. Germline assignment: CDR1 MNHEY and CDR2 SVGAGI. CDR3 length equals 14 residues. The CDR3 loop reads CASSSHKGGSEQFF. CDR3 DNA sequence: TGTGCCAGCAGTTCCCACAAGGGGGGGAGTGAGCAGTTCTTC.

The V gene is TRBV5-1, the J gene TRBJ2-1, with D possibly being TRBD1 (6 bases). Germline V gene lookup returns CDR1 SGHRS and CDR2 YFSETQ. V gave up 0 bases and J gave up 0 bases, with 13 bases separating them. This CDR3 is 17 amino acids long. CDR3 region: CASSLALGGASYNEQFF. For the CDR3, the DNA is TGCGCCAGCAGCTTGGCCTTAGGGGGTGCCTCCTACAATGAGCAGTTCTTC.

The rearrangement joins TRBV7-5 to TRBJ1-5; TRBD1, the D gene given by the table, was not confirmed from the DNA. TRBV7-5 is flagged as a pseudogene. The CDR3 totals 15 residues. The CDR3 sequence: CARPLRGHPNQPQHF. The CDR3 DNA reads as TGTGCCAGACCGCTTCGCGGACACCCGAATCAGCCCCAGCATTTT.

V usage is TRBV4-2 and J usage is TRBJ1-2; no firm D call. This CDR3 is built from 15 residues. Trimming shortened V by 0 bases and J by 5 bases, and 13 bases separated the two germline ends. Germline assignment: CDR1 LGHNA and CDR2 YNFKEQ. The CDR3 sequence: CASSQDHSLGYGYTF. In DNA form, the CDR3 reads TGTGCCAGCAGCCAAGATCACAGTCTCGGGTATGGCTACACCTTC.